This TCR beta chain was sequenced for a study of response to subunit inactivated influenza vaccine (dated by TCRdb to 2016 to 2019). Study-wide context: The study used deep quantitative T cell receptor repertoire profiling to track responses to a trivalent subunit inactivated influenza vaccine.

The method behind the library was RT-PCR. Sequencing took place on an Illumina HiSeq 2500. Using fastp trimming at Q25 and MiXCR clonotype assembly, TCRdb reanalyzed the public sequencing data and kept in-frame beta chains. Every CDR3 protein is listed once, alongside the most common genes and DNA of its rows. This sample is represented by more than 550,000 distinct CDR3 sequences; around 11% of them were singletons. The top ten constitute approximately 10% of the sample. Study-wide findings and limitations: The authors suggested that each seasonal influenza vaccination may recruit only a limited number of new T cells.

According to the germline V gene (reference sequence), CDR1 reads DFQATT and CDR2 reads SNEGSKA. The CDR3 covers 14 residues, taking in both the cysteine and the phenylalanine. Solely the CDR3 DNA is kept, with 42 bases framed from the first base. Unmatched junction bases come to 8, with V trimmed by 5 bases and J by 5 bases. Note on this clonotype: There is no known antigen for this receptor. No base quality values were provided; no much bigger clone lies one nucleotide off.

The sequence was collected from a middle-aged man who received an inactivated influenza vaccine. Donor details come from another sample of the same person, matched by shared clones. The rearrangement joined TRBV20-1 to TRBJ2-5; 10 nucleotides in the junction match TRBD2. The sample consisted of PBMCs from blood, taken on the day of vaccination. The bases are TGCAGTGCTCAGTCTCCGACTAGCGGGGAGACCCAGTACTTC. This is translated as CSAQSPTSGETQYF.